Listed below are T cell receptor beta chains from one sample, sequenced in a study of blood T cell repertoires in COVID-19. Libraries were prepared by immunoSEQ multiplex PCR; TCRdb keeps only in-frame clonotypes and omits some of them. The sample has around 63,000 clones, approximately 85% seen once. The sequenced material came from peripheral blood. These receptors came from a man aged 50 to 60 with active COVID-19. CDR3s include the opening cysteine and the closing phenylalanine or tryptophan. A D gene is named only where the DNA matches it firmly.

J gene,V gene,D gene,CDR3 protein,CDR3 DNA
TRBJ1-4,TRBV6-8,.,CASSFQDRPGEKLFF,TGTGCCAGCAGTTTTCAGGACAGACCCGGTGAAAAACTGTTTTTT
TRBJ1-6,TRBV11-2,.,CASSFEGTSPLHF,TGTGCCAGCAGCTTCGAGGGGACATCACCCCTCCACTTT
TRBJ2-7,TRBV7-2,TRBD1,CASSHTKGAYLYEQYF,TGTGCCAGCAGCCATACTAAGGGGGCTTATCTATACGAGCAGTACTTC
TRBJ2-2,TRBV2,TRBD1,CASRTGTGLAGELFF,TGTGCCAGCAGAACCGGGACAGGGCTTGCCGGGGAGCTGTTTTTT
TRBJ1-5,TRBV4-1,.,CASSQVNLLGGSNQPQHF,TGCGCCAGCAGCCAAGTTAATCTTCTGGGAGGGAGCAATCAGCCCCAGCATTTT
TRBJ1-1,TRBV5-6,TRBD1,CASSLRTGLMNTEAFF,TGTGCCAGCAGCCTAAGGACAGGGTTGATGAACACTGAAGCTTTCTTT
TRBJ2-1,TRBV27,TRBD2,CASSLYGVAGGPGEQFF,TGTGCCAGCAGTTTATACGGAGTGGCGGGGGGGCCGGGAGAGCAGTTCTTC
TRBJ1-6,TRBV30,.,CAWSQGQDNSPLHF,TGTGCCTGGAGTCAGGGTCAGGATAATTCACCCCTCCACTTT
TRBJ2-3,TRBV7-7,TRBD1,CASSTGTGGTDTQYF,TGTGCCAGCAGCACCGGGACAGGGGGCACAGATACGCAGTATTTT
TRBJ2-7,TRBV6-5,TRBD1,CASSYRQGARSYEQYF,TGTGCCAGCAGTTACAGACAGGGGGCGAGGTCCTACGAGCAGTACTTC
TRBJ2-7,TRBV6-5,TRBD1,CASLGQASSYEQYF,TGTGCCAGCCTCGGACAGGCTAGCTCCTACGAGCAGTACTTC
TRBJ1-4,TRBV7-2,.,CASSLVTNEKLFF,TGTGCCAGCAGCTTAGTCACAAATGAAAAACTGTTTTTT
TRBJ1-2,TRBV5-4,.,CASSLEVQGGYTF,TGTGCCAGCAGCTTGGAGGTGCAGGGAGGCTACACCTTC
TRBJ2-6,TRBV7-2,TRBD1,CASSDRTGVDGANVLTF,TGTGCCAGCAGCGACCGGACAGGGGTGGATGGGGCCAACGTCCTGACTTTC
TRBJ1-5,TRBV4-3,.,CASSQDLGGSNQPQHF,TGCGCCAGCAGCCAAGACTTGGGAGGAAGCAATCAGCCCCAGCATTTT